The 5 T cell receptor beta chains below were found in one sample sequenced in a study of a mutant IDH1 vaccine in newly diagnosed glioma. Time point defined: baseline, week 1 (first vaccination visit). Stated treatment: pre-vaccination baseline after standard-of-care therapy. The assay was immunoSEQ multiplex PCR, and TCRdb's table has in-frame clones only and misses some. The table has tens of thousands of clones, around 79% seen once; the top ten hold under 25%. The starting material was PBMCs, obtained from a glioma patient treated with radiotherapy, temozolomide or both. Receptor source: a young man with glioma.

This clone was found once. V is TRBV9 and J is TRBJ1-3; a possible D gene is TRBD1 (5 bases). Germline V gene lookup returns CDR1 SGDLS and CDR2 YYNGEE. Trimming removed 5 bases from V and 4 bases from J, with 13 bases in between. The CDR3 contains 14 residues. The CDR3 protein is CASRPTGDGNTIYF. CDR3 DNA sequence: TGTGCCAGCAGGCCAACAGGAGACGGAAACACCATATATTTT.

By sample share, this clone is medium-sized (0.01 to 0.1%). V usage is TRBV29-1 and J usage is TRBJ1-2, with D uncertain. Per the germline V gene, CDR1 is SQVTM and CDR2 is ANQGSEA. The CDR3 covers 16 residues. The CDR3 region has the DNA TGCAGAACTCCACCGAGGGTCCCGTGCGCGGCCTATGGCTACACCTTC. It codes for CRTPPRVPCAAYGYTF.

The rearrangement uses TRBV5-1 and TRBJ1-3; D is possibly TRBD1 (6 bases). Germline CDR1 reads SGHRS; CDR2 reads YFSETQ. This CDR3 region has 18 residues. Trimming removed 2 bases from V and 0 bases from J, with 18 bases in between. CDR3 DNA sequence: TGCGCCAGCAGCTTAGGCAAGACAGGCTGGAGCTCTGGAAACACCATATATTTT. It encodes CASSLGKTGWSSGNTIYF.

The rearrangement uses TRBV21-1 and TRBJ1-5; the table's D call TRBD1 went unverified against the DNA. TRBV21-1 is a listed pseudogene. This CDR3 is 14 amino acids long. CDR3: CASYRRTSRRPQHF. CDR3 DNA sequence: TGTGCCAGCTACAGACGGACAAGCAGGCGGCCCCAGCATTTT.

This chain joins TRBV7-8 and TRBJ2-7, with D unclear. Trimming took off 2 bases at V and 7 bases at J, with 9 bases between the two ends. CDR3 length: 12 amino acids. Looked up from germline, CDR1 is SGHVS and CDR2 is FQNEAQ. In DNA, the CDR3 is TGTGCCAGCAGCTTACTATTGGAGGAGCAGTACTTC. Its translation is CASSLLLEEQYF.